The 11 T cell receptor beta chains given below trace back to one sample, sequenced in a study of long-term antiretroviral therapy in people with HIV. The authors ran the immunoSEQ assay, v3.0, at survey level. TCRdb keeps only in-frame clones here, not all; method: immunoSEQ multiplex PCR. The data contain 35,000 to 40,000 clones, approximately 85% of them singletons. Sequenced material: unsorted PBMCs, taken 2.2 years after starting antiretroviral therapy. Source of these receptors: a man younger than 30 with HIV.

The sample holds a few counts of this clone. The V call is TRBV10-2, the J call TRBJ1-1; D might be TRBD1 (6 bases). The V gene's germline CDR1 is WSHSY and CDR2 SAAADI. CDR3 length: 14 amino acids. V lost 3 bases and J 3 bases, leaving 11 bases between the germline ends. The CDR3 sequence is CASSETGRHTEAFF. The CDR3 DNA reads TGCGCCAGCAGTGAAACAGGGAGGCACACTGAAGCTTTCTTT.

The V and J genes are TRBV15 and TRBJ2-7; 11 bases are shared with TRBD2. CDR3 size: 16 residues. The V gene end was trimmed by 8 bases and the J gene end by 1 base; junction bases not matched to a gene: 10. The germline gives CDR1 LNHNV, CDR2 YYDKDF (reference sequence). The CDR3 region has the DNA TGTGCCACCGGGACTAGCGGATCTTTTGGGTCCTACGAGCAGTACTTC. Its translation: CATGTSGSFGSYEQYF.

This clone was counted once. The chain joins TRBV7-9 to TRBJ2-5; D tentatively fits TRBD1 or TRBD2 (5 bases each). V shed 2 bases and J shed 5 bases, with 9 bases lying between them. CDR3 length: 13 amino acids. Germline values: CDR1 SEHNR, CDR2 FQNEAQ (reference sequence). CDR3 in amino acids: CASSLRGSETQYF. The CDR3 nucleotides read TGTGCCAGCAGCTTACGGGGCTCGGAGACCCAGTACTTC.

This clone turned up a few times. The J gene is TRBJ1-4, the V gene TRBV4-1; TRBD1 agrees at 10 bases. Unmatched junction bases numbered 0, after V lost 1 base and J lost 7 bases. CDR1 and CDR2 from the germline V gene are MGHRA and YSYEKL. The CDR3 loop spans 14 amino acids. The CDR3 nucleotides are TGCGCCAGCAGCCAAGGACAGGGGGCTGAAAAACTGTTTTTT. Amino acids: CASSQGQGAEKLFF.

The chain is built from TRBV9 and TRBJ2-1; 10 bases fit TRBD2. This CDR3 is built from 16 residues. V was clipped by 0 bases and J by 5 bases; unmatched bases: 5. From germline, CDR1 is SGDLS and CDR2 YYNGEE. CDR3 sequence (DNA): TGTGCCAGCAGCGTAGGGGGGAGCGGGAGGGACAATGAGCAGTTCTTC. Translation gives CASSVGGSGRDNEQFF.

The chain is built from TRBV15 and TRBJ1-3; 10 bases match TRBD1. This CDR3 spans 14 amino acids. Unmatched junction bases numbered 1, after V lost 1 base and J lost 7 bases. CDR1 and CDR2 from the germline V gene are LNHNV and YYDKDF (reference sequence). The chain's CDR3 is CATSRGQGANTIYF. The CDR3 bases are TGTGCCACCAGCAGAGGACAGGGGGCGAACACCATATATTTT.

The V gene is TRBV7-2, the J gene TRBJ2-1; D remains ambiguous. Germline CDR1 reads SGHTA; CDR2 reads FQGNSA. Trimming removed 5 bases from V and 14 bases from J, with 13 bases in between. The CDR3 spans 11 residues. CDR3 protein: CASSQIGDEFF. The CDR3 DNA follows: TGTGCCAGCAGCCAGATCGGAGACGAGTTCTTC.

A single count supports this clone. V gene TRBV27 combines with J gene TRBJ2-3; 7 bases are a match to TRBD2. Germline lookup yields CDR1 MNHEY and CDR2 SMNVEV (reference sequence). The junction had 8 bases not matched to a gene; V was cut back by 4 bases and J by 4 bases. This CDR3 spans 15 amino acids. As DNA, the CDR3 is TGTGCCAGCAGTTCCGCCAGGGAGGGCCCAGATACGCAGTATTTT. This translates into CASSSAREGPDTQYF.

J is TRBJ2-7 and V is TRBV15, with TRBD2 matching over 12 bases. The V segment lost 5 bases and the J segment 0 bases; nucleotides outside the gene matches: 14. The length of the CDR3 is 19 residues. Germline V gene data show CDR1 as LNHNV and CDR2 as YYDKDF (reference sequence). The CDR3 sequence: CATSAGTSGFNPYSYEQYF. The CDR3 DNA reads TGTGCCACCAGCGCTGGGACTAGCGGGTTTAACCCCTACTCCTACGAGCAGTACTTC.

This chain uses TRBV29-1 with TRBJ1-2, with TRBD1 matching 8 bases. V lost 7 bases, J lost 6 bases, and 16 bases stayed unmatched. Per germline, CDR1 SQVTM and CDR2 ANQGSEA. The CDR3 covers 15 residues. The CDR3 is CSAPGQGAPMDGYTF. In DNA form, the CDR3 reads TGCAGCGCTCCCGGACAGGGAGCCCCTATGGATGGCTACACCTTC.

The CDR3 loop is CASSMGGNEQFF. DNA of the CDR3: TGTGCCAGCAGTATGGGGGGAAATGAGCAGTTCTTC. The V and J genes are TRBV6-6 and TRBJ2-1, with D tentatively TRBD2 (6 bases). V lost 5 bases to trimming and J lost 7 bases, with 9 bases between them. The CDR3 runs to 12 residues. Per germline, CDR1 MNHNY and CDR2 SVGAGI (reference sequence).